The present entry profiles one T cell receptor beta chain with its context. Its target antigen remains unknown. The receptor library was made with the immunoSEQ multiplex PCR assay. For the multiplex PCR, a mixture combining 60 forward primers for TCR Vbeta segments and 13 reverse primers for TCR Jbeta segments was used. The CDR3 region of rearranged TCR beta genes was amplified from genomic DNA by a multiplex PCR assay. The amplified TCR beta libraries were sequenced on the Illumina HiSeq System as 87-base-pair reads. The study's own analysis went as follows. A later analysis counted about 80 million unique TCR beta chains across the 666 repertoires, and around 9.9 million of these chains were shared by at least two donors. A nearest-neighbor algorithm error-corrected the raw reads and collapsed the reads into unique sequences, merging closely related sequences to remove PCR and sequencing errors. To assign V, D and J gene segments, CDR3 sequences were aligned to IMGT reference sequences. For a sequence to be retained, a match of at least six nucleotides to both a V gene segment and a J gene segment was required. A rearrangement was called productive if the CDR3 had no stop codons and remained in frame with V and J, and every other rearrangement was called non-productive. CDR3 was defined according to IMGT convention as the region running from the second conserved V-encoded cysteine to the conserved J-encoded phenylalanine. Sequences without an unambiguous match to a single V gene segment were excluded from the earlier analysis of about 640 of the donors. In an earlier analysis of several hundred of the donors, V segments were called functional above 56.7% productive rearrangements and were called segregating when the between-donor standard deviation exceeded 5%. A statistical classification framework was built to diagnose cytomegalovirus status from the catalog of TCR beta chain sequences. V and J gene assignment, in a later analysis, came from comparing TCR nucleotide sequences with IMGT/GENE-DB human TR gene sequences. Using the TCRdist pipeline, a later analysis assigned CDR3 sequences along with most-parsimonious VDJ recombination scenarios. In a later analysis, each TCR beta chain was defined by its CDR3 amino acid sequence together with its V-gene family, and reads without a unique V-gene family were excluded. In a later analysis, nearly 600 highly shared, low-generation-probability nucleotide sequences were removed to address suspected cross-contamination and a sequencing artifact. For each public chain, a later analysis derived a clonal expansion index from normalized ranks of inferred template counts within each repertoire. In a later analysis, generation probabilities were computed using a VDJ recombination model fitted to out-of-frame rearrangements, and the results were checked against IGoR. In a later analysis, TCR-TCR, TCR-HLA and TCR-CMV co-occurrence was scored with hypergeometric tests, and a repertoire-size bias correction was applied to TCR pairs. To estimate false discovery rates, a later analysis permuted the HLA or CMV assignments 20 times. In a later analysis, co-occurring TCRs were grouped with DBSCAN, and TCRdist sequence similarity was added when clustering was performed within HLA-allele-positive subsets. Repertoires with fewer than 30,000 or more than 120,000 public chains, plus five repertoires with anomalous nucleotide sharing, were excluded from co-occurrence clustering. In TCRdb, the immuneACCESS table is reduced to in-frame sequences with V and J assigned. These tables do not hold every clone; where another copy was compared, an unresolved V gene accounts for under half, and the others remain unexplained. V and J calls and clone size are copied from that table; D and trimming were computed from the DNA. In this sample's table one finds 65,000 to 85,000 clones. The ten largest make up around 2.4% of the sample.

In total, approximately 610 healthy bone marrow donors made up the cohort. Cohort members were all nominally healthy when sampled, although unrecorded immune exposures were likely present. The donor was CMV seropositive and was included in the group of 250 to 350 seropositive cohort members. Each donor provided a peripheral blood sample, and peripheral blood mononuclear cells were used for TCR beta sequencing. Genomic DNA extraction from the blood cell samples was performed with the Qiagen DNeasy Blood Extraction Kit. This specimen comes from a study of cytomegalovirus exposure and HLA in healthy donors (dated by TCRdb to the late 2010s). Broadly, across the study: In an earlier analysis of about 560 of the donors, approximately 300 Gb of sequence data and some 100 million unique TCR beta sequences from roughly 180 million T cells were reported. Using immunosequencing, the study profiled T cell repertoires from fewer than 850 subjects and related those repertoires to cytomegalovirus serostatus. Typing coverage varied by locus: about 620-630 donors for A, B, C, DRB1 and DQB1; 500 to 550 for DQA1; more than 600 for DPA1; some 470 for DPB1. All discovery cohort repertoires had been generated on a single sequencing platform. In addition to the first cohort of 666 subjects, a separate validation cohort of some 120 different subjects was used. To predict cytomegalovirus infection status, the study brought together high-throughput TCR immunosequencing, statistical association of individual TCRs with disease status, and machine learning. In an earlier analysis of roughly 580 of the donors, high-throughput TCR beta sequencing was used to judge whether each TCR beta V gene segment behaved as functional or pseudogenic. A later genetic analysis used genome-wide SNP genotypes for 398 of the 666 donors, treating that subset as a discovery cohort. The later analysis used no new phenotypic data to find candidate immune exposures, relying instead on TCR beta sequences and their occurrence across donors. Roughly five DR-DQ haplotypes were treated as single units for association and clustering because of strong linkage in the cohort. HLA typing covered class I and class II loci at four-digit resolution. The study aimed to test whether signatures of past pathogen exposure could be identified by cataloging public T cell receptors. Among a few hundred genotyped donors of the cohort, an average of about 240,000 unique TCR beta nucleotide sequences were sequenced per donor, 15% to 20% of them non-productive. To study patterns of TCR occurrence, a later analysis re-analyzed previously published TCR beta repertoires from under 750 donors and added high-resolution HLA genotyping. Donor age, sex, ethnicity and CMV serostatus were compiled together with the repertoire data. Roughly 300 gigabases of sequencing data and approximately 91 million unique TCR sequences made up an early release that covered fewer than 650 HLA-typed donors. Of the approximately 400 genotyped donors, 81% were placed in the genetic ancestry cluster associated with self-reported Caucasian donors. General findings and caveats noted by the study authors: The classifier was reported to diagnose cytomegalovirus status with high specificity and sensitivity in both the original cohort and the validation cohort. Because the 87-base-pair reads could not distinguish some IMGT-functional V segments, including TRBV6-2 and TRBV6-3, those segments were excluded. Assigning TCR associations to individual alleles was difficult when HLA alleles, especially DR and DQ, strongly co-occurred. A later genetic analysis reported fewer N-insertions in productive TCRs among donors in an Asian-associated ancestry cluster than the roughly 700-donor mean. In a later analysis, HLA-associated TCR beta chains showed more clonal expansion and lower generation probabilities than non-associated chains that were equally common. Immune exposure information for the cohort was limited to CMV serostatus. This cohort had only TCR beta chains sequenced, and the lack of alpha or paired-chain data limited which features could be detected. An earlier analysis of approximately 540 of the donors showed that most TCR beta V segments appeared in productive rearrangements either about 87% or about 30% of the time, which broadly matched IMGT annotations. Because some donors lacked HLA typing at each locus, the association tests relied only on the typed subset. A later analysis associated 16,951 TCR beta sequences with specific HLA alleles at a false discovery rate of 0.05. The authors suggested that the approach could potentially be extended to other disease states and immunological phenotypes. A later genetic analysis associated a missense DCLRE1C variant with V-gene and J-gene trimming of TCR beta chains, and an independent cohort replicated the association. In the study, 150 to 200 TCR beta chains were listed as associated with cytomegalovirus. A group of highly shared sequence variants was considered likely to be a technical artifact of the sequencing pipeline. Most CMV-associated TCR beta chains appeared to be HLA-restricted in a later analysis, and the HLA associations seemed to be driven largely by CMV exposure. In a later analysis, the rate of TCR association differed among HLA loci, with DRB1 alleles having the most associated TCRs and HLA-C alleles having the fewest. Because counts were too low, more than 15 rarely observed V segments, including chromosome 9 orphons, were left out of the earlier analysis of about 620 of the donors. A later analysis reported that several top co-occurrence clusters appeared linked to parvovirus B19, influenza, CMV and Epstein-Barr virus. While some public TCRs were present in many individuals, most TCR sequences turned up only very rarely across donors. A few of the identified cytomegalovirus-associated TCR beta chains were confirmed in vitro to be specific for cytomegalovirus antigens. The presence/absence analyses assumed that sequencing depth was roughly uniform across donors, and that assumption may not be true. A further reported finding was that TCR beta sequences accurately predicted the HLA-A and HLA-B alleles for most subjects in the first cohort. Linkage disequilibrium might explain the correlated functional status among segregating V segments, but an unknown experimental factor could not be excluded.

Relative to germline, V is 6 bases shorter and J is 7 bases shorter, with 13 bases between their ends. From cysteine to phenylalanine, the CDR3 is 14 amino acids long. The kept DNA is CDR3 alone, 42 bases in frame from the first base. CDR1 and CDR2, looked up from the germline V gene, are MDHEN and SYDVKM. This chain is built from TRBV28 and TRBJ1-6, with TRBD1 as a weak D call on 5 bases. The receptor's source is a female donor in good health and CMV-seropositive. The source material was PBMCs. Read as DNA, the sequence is TGTGCCAGCAGCACAGGCCCTGGGAATTCACCCCTCCACTTT. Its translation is CASSTGPGNSPLHF.